Reported below is one T cell receptor beta chain. Antigen: not known. Sequencing was performed with immunoSEQ multiplex PCR; in TCRdb, only in-frame clones are kept and a portion is missing. The sample contains over 100,000 clones, 86% of which appear only once. These data are taken from a study of T cell responses to AZD1222 COVID-19 vaccine. Background on the study: The analysis combined second doses at about 4 or about 12 weeks.

General observations from the study: Females made up more of the donors, who were largely white British, and clonal diversity may have come out too low. Along spike, vaccine-associated CD4 TCRs were found throughout, with dominance at 160-218 and 743-854. Once two AZD1222 doses were given, Spike-specific TCR breadth and depth went up.

Germline V lookup: CDR1 SGHTA, CDR2 FQGNSA. V shed 0 bases and J 2 bases; nucleotides not matched to a gene: 5. The length of the CDR3 is 18 residues. Source: peripheral blood, taken on day 0 of AZD1222 vaccination. V is TRBV7-2 and J is TRBJ2-3; TRBD2 matches at 13 bases. This clonotype was sampled from an adult in good health. The CDR3 DNA reads as TGTGCCAGCAGCTTAGCGCTACTAGCGGGGGGGAACACAGATACGCAGTATTTT. It encodes CASSLALLAGGNTDTQYF. Filled out from reference TRBV7-2 and TRBJ2-3, the complete variable domain reads GAGVSQSPSNKVTEKGKDVELRCDPISGHTALYWYRQSLGQGLEFLIYFQGNSAPDKSGLPSDRFSAERTGGSVSTLTIQRTQQEDSAVYLCASSLALLAGGNTDTQYFGPGTRLTVL.